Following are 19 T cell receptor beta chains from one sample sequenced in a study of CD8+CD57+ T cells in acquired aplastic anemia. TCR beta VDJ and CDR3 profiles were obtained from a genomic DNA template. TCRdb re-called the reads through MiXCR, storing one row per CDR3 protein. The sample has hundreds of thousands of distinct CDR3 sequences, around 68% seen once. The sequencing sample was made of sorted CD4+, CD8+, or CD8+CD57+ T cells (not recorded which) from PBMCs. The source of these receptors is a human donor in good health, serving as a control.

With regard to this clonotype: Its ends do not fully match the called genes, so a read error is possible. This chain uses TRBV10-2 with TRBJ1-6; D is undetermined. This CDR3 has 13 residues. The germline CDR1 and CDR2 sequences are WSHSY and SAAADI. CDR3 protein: CASSEWWDSPLHF. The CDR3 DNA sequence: TGTGCCAGCAGTGAGTGGTGGGATTCACCCCTCCACTTT.

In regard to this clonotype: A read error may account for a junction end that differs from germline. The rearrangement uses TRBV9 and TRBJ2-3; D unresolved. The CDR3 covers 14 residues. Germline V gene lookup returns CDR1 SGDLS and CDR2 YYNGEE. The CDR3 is CASSARARSYNEHF. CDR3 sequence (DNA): TGTGCCAGCAGCGCCCGGGCCAGGAGCTACAATGAGCATTTT.

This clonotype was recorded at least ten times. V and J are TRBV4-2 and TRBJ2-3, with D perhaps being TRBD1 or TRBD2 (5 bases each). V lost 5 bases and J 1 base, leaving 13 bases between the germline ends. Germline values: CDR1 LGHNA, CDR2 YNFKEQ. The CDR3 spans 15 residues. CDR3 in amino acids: CASSLLRDRTDTQYF. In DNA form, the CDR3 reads TGTGCCAGCAGCTTACTAAGGGACCGCACAGATACGCAGTATTTT.

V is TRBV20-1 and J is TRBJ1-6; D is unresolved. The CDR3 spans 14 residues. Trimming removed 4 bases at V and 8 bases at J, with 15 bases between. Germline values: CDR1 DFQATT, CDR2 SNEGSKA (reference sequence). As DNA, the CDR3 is TGCAGTGCTAACCCAAATAGCGGTGATTCACCCCTCCACTTT. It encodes CSANPNSGDSPLHF.

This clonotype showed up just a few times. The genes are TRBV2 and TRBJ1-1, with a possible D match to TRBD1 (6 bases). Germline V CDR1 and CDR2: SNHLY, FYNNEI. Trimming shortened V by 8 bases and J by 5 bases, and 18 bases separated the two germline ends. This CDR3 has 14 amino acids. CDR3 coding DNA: TGTGCCAGCCATGGAGTCACAGGGCGGACTGAAGCTTTCTTT. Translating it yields CASHGVTGRTEAFF.

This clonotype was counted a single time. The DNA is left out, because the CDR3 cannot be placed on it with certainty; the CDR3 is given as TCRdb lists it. The CDR3 protein is CASSFSTDTQYFGF. The chain recombines TRBV7-2 with TRBJ2-1; the table names TRBD1, a call not compared with the DNA. Termini included, the CDR3 measures 14 amino acids. In germline, CDR1 is SGHTA, CDR2 FQGNSA.

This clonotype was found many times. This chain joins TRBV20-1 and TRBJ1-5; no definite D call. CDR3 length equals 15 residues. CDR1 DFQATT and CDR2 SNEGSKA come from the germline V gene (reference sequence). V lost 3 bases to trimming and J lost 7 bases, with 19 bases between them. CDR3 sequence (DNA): TGCAGTGCTAGCCTATCCAATGTCGGCGGCCAGCCCCAGCATTTT. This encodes CSASLSNVGGQPQHF.

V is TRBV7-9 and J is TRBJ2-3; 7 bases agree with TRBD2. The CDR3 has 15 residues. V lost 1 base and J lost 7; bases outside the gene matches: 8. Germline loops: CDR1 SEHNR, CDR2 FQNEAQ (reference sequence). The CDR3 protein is CASSLVTGRTHTQYF. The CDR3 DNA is TGTGCCAGCAGCTTAGTCACCGGGAGGACACATACGCAGTATTTT. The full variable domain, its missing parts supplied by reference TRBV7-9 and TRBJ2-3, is DTGVSQNPRHKITKRGQNVTFRCDPISEHNRLYWYRQTLGQGPEFLTYFQNEAQLEKSRLLSDRFSAERPKGSFSTLEIQRTEQGDSAMYLCASSLVTGRTHTQYFGPGTRLTVL.

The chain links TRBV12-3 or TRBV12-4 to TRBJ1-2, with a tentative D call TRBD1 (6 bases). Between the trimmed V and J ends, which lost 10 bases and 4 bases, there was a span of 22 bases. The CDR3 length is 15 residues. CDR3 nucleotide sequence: TGTGCCATCCGTGGAAGGGATAGGGGGAGCTATGGCTACACCTTC. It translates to CAIRGRDRGSYGYTF.

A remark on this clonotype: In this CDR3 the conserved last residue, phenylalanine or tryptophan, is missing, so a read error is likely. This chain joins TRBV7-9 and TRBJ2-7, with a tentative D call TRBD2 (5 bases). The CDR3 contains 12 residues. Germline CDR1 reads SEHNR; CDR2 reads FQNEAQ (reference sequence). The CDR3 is CASSPRANDQYY. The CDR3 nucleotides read TGTGCCAGCAGCCCGAGGGCTAACGACCAGTACTAC.

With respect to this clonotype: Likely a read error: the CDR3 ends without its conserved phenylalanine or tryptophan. CDR3 DNA: TGTGCCAGCAAGCAGGCGGGAAACACTGAAGCTTTCTCT. It is translated as CASKQAGNTEAFS. J is TRBJ1-1 and V is TRBV7-6; unclear D gene. In germline, CDR1 is SGHVS, CDR2 FNYEAQ. The CDR3 has 13 amino acids. With 7 bases removed from V and 2 bases from J, the gap between germline ends came to 11 bases.

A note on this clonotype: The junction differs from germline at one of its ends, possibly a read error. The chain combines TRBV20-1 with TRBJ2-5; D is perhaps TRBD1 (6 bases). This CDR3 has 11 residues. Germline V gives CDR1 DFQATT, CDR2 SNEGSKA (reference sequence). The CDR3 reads CSANVGTGFDF. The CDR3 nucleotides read TGCAGCGCCAACGTGGGAACAGGGTTCGACTTC.

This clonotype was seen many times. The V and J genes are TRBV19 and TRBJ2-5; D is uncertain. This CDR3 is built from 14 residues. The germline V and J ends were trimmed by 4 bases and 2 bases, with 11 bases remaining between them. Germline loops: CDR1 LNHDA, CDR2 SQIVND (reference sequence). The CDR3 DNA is TGTGCCAGTAGTAAACGGACGGTGCAAGAGACCCAGTACTTC. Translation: CASSKRTVQETQYF. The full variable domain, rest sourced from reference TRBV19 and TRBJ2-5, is DGGITQSPKYLFRKEGQNVTLSCEQNLNHDAMYWYRQDPGQGLRLIYYSQIVNDFQKGDIAEGYSVSREKKESFPLTVTSAQKNPTAFYLCASSKRTVQETQYFGPGTRLLVL.

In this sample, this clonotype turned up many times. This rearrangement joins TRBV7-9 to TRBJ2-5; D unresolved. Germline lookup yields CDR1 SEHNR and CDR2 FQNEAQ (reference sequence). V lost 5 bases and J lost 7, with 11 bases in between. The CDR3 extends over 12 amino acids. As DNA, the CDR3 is TGTGCCAGCAGCCCAGATGCCGGGACCCAGTACTTC. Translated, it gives CASSPDAGTQYF.

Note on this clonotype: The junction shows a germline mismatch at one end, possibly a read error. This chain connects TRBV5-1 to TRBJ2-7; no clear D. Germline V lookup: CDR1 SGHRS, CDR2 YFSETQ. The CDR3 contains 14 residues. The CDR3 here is CASSLAPVAYEQYF. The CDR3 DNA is TGTGCCAGCAGCTTAGCTCCCGTAGCCTACGAGCAGTACTTC.

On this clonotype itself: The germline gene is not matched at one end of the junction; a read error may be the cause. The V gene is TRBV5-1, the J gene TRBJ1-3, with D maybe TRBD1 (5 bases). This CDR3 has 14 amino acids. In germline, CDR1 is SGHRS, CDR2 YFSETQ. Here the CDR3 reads CASSSGRSGNTIYF. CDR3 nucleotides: TGTGCCAGCAGCTCGGGGCGATCTGGAAACACCATATATTTT.

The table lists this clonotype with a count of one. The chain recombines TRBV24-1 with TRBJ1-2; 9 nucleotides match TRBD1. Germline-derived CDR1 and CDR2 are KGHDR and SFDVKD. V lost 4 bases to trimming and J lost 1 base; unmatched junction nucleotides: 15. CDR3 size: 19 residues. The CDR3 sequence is CATSDPKSYRGLGNYGYTF. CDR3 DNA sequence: TGTGCCACCAGTGACCCAAAATCTTACAGGGGGCTAGGTAACTATGGCTACACCTTC.

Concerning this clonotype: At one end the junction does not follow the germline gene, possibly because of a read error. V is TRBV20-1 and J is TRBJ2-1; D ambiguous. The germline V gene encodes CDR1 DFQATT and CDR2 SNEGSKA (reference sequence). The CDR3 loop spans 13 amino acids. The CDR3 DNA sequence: TGCAGTGCTGGAGATCGCCTGTACTTAGAGCAGTTCTTC. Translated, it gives CSAGDRLYLEQFF.

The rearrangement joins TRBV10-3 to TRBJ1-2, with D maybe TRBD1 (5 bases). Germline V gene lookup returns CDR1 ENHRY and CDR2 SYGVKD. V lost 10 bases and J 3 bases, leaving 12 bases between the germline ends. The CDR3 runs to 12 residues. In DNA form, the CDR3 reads TGTGCCACCGGACCGACAGACTATGGCTACACCTTC. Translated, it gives CATGPTDYGYTF.